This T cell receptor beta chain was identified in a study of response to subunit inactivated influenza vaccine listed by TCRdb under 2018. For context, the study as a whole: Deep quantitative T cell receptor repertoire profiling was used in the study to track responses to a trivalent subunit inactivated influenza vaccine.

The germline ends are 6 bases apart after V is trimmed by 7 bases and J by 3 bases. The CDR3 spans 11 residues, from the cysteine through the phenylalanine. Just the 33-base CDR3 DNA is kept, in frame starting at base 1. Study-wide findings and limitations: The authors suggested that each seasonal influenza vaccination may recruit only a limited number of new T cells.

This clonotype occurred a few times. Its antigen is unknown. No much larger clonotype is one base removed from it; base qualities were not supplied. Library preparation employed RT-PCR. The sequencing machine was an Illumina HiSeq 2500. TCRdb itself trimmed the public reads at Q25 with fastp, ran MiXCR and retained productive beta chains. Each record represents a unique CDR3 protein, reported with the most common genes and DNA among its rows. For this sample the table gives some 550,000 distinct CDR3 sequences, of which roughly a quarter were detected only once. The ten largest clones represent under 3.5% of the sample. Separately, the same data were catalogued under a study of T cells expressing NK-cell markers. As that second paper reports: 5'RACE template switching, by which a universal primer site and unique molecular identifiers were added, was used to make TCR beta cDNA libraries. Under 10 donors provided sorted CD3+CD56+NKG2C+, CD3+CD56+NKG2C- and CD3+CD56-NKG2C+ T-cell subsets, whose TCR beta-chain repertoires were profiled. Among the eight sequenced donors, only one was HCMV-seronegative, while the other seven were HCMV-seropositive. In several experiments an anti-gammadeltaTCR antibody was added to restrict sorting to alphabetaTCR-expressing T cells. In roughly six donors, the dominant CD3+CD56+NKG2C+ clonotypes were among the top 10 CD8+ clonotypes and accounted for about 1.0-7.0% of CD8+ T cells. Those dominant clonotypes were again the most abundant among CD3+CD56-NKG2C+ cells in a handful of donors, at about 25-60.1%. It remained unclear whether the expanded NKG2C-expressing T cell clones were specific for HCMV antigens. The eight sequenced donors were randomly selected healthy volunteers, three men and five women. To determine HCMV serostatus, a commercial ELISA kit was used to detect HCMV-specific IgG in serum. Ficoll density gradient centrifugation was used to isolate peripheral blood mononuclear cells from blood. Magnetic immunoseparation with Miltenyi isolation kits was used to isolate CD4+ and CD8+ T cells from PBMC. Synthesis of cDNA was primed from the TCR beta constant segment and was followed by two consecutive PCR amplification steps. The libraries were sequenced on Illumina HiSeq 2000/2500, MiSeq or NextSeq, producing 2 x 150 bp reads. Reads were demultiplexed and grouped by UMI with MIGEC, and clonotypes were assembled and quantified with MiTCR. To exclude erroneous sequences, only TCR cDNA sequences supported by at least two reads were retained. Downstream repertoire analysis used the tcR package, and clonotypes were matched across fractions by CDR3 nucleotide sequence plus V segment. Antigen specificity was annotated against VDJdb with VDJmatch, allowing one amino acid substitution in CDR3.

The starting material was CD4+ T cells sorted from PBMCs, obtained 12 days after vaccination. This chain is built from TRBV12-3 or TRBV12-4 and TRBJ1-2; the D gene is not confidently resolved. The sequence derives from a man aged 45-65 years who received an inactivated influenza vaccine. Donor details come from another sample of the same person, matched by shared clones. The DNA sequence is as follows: TGTGCCAGCACCTCATACTATGGCTACACCTTC. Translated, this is CASTSYYGYTF.